This T cell receptor beta chain was captured by sequencing in a study of cytomegalovirus exposure and HLA in healthy donors. Study observations and caveats: Later, an analysis found that common viral pathogens appeared to be linked with several of the most significant clusters. The authors assumed roughly uniform sequencing depth across donors for presence/absence analyses.

CDR1 ENHRY and CDR2 SYGVKD come from the germline V gene. CDR3 length equals 15 residues. Losses at the gene ends were 8 bases for V and 5 bases for J; bases not matched to a gene: 13. PCR used 60 Vbeta primers and 13 Jbeta primers. Method: immunoSEQ multiplex PCR; TCRdb's copy keeps in-frame clones and lacks some. This sample carries roughly 120,000 clones, 70% to 75% of them seen once, and the ten largest clones take over 2%. About this clone itself: Its matching antigen is unknown.

This sequence was found in a woman aged 40 to 50 in good health and CMV-seropositive. The chain uses TRBV10-3 and TRBJ2-7, with TRBD1 matching 9 bases. The sample consisted of PBMCs. The CDR3 DNA sequence: TGTGCCATCGGCGAGGGACAGGGAAGTCGCCACGAGCAGTACTTC. Translation gives CAIGEGQGSRHEQYF.